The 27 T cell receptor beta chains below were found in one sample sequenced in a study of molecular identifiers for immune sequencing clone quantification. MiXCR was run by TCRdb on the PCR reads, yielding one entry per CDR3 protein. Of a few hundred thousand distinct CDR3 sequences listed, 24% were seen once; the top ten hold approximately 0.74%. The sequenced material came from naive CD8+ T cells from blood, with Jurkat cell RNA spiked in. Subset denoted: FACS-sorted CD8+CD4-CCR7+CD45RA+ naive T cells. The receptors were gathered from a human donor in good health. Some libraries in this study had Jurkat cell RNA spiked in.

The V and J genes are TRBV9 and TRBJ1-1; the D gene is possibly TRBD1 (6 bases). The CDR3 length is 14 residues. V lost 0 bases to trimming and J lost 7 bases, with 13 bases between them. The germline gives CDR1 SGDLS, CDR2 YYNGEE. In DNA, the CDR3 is TGTGCCAGCAGCGTAGAGAATGCGGGACATGAAGCTTTCTTT. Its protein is CASSVENAGHEAFF.

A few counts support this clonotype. The CDR3 sequence: CASSHPAGGSYYEQYF. CDR3 nucleotides: TGTGCCAGCAGCCATCCGGCGGGCGGGTCCTACTACGAGCAGTACTTC. V and J are TRBV3-1 and TRBJ2-7; weak D call: TRBD2 (5 bases). Germline lookup yields CDR1 LGHDT and CDR2 YNNKEL (reference sequence). This CDR3 contains 16 residues. V lost 3 bases, J lost 3 bases, and 18 bases lay in between.

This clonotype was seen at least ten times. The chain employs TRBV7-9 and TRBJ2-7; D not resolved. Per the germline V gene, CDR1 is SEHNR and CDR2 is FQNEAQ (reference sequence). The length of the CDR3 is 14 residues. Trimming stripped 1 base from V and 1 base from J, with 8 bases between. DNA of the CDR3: TGTGCCAGCAGCTTAGGCCACGAGTCCTACGAGCAGTACTTC. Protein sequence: CASSLGHESYEQYF. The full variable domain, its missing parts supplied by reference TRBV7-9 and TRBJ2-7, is DTGVSQNPRHKITKRGQNVTFRCDPISEHNRLYWYRQTLGQGPEFLTYFQNEAQLEKSRLLSDRFSAERPKGSFSTLEIQRTEQGDSAMYLCASSLGHESYEQYFGPGTRLTVT.

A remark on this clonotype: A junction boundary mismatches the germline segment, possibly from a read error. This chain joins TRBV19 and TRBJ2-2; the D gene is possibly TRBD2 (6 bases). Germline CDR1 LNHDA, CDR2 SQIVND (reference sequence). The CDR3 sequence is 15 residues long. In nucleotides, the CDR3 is TGTGCCAGTAGTATATCGTCAGGTGGCACCGGGGAGGTGTTTTTT. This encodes CASSISSGGTGEVFF.

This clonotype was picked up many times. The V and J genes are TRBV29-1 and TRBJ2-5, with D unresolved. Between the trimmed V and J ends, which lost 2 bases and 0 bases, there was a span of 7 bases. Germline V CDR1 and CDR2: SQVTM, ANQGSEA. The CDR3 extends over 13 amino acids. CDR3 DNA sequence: TGCAGCGTTGAACGCAGGTACCAAGAGACCCAGTACTTC. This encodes CSVERRYQETQYF.

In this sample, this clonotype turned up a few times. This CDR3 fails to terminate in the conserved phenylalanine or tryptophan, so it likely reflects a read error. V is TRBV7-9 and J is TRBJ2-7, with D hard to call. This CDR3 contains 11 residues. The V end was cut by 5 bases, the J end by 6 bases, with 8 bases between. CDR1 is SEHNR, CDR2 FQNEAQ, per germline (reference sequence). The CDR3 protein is CASSPIGEQYL. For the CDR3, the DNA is TGTGCCAGCAGCCCCATAGGCGAGCAGTACCTC.

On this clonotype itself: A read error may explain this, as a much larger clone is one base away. CDR3 nucleotide sequence: TGTGCCAGCAGTTACGCCAGGGGGCCGGGGGCTTTCTTT. Its translation: CASSYARGPGAFF. The V and J genes are TRBV6-5 and TRBJ1-1, with 8 bases matching TRBD1. The CDR3 loop spans 13 amino acids. V trimming: 2 bases; J trimming: 11 bases; junction bases outside the gene matches: 7. Germline V lookup: CDR1 MNHEY, CDR2 SVGAGI.

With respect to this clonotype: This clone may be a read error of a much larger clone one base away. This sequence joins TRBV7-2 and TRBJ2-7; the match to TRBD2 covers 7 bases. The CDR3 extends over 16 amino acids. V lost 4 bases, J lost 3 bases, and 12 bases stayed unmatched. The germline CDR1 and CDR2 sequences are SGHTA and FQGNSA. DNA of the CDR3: TGTGCCAGCAGCTCCAAGACTAGCCGTATCAACTACGAGCAGTACTTC. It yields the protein CASSSKTSRINYEQYF.

Here the CDR3 reads CASSQDPPARLYSNQPQHF. The CDR3 DNA is TGCGCCAGCAGCCAAGATCCGCCAGCTAGACTTTATAGCAATCAGCCCCAGCATTTT. The chain links TRBV4-1 to TRBJ1-5; D gene unclear. Trimming removed 0 bases from V and 0 bases from J, with 18 bases in between. The length of the CDR3 is 19 residues. CDR1 and CDR2 from the germline V gene are MGHRA and YSYEKL.

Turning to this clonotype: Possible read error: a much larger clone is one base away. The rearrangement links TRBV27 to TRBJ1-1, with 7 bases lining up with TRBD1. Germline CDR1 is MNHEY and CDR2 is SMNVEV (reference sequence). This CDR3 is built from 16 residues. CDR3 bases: TGTGCCAGCTCCTTCTCGGGACAGACAATGAACACTGAAGCTCTCTTT. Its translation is CASSFSGQTMNTEALF.

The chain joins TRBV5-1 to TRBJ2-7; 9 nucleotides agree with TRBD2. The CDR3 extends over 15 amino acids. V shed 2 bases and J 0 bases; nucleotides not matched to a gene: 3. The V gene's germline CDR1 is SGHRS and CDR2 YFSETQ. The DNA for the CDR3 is TGCGCCAGCAGCTTTTTTAGCGGGAGCTCCTACGAGCAGTACTTC. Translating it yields CASSFFSGSSYEQYF.

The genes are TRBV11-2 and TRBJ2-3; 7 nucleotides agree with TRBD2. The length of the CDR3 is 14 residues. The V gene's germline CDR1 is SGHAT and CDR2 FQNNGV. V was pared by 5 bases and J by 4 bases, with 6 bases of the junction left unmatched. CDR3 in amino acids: CASSLADDADTQYF. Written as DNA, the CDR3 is TGTGCCAGCAGCCTAGCGGACGACGCAGATACGCAGTATTTT.

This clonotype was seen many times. In DNA, the CDR3 is TGCAGCGTTGTGGGACTAGCGGTTACCTACAATGAGCAGTTCTTC. Its translation is CSVVGLAVTYNEQFF. J is TRBJ2-1 and V is TRBV29-1, with 11 bases fitting TRBD2. The CDR3 is 15 residues long. Losses at the gene ends were 4 bases for V and 2 bases for J; bases not matched to a gene: 4. Germline V CDR1 and CDR2: SQVTM, ANQGSEA.

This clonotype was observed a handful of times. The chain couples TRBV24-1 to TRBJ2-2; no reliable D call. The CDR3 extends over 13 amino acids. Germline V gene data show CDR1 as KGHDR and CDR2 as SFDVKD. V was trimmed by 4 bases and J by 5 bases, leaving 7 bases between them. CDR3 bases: TGTGCCACCAGTGACCGCGCTACCGGGGAGCTGTTTTTT. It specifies CATSDRATGELFF.

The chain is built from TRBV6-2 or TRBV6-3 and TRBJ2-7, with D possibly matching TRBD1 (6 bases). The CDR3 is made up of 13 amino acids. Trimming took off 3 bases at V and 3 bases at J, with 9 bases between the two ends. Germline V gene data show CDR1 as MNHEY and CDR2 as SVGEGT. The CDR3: CASSYRDNYEQYF. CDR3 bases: TGTGCCAGCAGTTATCGGGACAACTACGAGCAGTACTTC.

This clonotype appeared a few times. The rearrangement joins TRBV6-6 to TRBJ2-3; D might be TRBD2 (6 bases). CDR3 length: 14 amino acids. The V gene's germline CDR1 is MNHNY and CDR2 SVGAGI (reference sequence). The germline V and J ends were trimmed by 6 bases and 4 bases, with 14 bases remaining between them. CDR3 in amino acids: CASSEIWGADTQYF. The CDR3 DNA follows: TGTGCCAGCAGCGAGATATGGGGGGCAGATACGCAGTATTTT.

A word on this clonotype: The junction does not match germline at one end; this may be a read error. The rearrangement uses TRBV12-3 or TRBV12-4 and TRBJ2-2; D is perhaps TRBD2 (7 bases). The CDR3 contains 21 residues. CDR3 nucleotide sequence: TGTGCCAGAAGTTCCTCCTCCCTTAGGGGTTCGGGGGGCCAGAAAACCGGGGAGCTGTTTTTT. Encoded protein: CARSSSSLRGSGGQKTGELFF.

The CDR3 loop reads CSAKDFRVVDKNIQYF. CDR3 in DNA: TGCAGTGCTAAAGACTTCCGCGTAGTGGACAAAAACATTCAGTACTTC. This chain joins TRBV20-1 and TRBJ2-4; D is unclear. The CDR3 is 16 amino acids. V lost 4 bases to trimming and J lost 3 bases, with 19 bases between them. Germline values: CDR1 DFQATT, CDR2 SNEGSKA (reference sequence).

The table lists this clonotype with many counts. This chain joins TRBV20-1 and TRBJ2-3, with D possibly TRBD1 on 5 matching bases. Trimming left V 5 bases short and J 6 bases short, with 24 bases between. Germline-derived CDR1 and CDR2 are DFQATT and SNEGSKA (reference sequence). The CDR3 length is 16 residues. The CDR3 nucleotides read TGCAGTGCTCCTTCCAGGGAAGGCCTTCCATTTGATACGCAGTATTTT. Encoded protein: CSAPSREGLPFDTQYF.

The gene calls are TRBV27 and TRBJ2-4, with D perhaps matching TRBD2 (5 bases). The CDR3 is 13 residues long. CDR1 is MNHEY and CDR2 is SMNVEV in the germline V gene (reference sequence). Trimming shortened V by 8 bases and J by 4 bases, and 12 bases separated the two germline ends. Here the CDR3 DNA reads TGTGCCAGCTCCCTAGCCCAGAAAAACATTCAGTACTTC. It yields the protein CASSLAQKNIQYF.

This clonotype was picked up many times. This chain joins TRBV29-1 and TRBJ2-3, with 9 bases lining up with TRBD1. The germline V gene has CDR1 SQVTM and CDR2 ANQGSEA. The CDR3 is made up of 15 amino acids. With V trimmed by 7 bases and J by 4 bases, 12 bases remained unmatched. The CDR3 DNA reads TGCAGCGCAATGGTTTCGGGACAGGGACCAGATACGCAGTATTTT. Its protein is CSAMVSGQGPDTQYF.

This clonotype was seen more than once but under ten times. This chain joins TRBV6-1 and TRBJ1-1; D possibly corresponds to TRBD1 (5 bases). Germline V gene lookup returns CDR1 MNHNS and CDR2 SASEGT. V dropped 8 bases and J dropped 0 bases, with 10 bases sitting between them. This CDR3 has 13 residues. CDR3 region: CASLRVMNTEAFF. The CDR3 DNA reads TGTGCCAGCCTCAGGGTTATGAACACTGAAGCTTTCTTT.

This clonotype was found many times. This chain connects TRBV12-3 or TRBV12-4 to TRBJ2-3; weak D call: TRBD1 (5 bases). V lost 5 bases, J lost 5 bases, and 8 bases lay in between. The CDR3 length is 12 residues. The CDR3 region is CASSTQGDTQYF. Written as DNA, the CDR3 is TGTGCCAGCAGTACCCAGGGAGATACGCAGTATTTT.

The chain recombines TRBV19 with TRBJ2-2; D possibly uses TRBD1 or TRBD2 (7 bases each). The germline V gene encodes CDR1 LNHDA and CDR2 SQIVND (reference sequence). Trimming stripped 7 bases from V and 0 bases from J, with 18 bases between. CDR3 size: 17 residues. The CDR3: CASTPGEGQPNTGELFF. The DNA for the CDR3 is TGTGCCAGTACCCCGGGGGAGGGACAGCCGAACACCGGGGAGCTGTTTTTT. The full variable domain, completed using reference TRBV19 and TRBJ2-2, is DGGITQSPKYLFRKEGQNVTLSCEQNLNHDAMYWYRQDPGQGLRLIYYSQIVNDFQKGDIAEGYSVSREKKESFPLTVTSAQKNPTAFYLCASTPGEGQPNTGELFFGEGSRLTVL.

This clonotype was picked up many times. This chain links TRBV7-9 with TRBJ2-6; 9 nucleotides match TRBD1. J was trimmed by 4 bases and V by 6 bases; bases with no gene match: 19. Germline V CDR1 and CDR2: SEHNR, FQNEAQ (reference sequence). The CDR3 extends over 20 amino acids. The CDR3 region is CASRMGQGPSRIDGANVLTF. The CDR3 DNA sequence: TGTGCCAGCAGGATGGGACAGGGACCTTCTAGGATTGACGGGGCCAACGTCCTGACTTTC.

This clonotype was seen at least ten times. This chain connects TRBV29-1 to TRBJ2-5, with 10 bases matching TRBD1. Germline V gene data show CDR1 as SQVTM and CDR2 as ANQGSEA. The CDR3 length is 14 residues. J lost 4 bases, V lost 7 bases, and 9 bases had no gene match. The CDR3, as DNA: TGCAGCGGATTCGACAGGGGGCGAGTAGAGACCCAGTACTTC. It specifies CSGFDRGRVETQYF.

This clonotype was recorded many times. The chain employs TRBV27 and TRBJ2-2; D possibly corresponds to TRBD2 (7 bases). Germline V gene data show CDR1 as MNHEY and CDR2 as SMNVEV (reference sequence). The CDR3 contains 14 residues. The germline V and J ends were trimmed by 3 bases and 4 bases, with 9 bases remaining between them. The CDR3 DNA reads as TGTGCCAGCAGTTTTGGGGGGGCCACCGGGGAGCTGTTTTTT. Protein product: CASSFGGATGELFF.